This is a list of T cell receptor beta chains from one sample in a study of blood T cell repertoires in COVID-19. The repertoire was sequenced with immunoSEQ multiplex PCR; TCRdb's copy has only in-frame clones and lacks some. Counted here are approximately 250,000 clones, around 89% occurring once; the ten biggest clones make up approximately 4.2%. Sequencing input: PBMCs or T cells enriched from blood (not recorded which). Receptors were obtained from a woman aged 30 to 39 who had recovered from COVID-19. The CDR3 runs from the conserved cysteine through the conserved F or W. The order of the fields is D gene, J gene, clone size, V gene, CDR3 protein, CDR3 DNA. A D gene is named only where the DNA matches it firmly. The size of a clone is reported for some rows only, either as once, few or many, or as a class for expanded clones.

d_call: TRBD1
j_call: TRBJ1-2
clone_size: -
v_call: TRBV28
cdr3_aa: CASSLLTGSGYTF
cdr3_nt: TGTGCCAGCAGTCTTCTGACAGGGTCTGGCTACACCTTC

d_call: TRBD1
j_call: TRBJ1-3
clone_size: -
v_call: TRBV7-2
cdr3_aa: CASSLMQGVGNTIYF
cdr3_nt: TGTGCCAGCAGCTTAATGCAGGGGGTTGGAAACACCATATATTTT

d_call: TRBD2
j_call: TRBJ2-4
clone_size: -
v_call: TRBV28
cdr3_aa: CASSLGTNQNIQYF
cdr3_nt: TGTGCCAGCAGTTTAGGGACTAACCAAAACATTCAGTACTTC

d_call: TRBD1
j_call: TRBJ1-5
clone_size: once
v_call: TRBV10-3
cdr3_aa: CATRGQTDQPQHF
cdr3_nt: TGTGCCACCAGGGGGCAGACTGATCAGCCCCAGCATTTT

d_call: TRBD1
j_call: TRBJ2-5
clone_size: -
v_call: TRBV27
cdr3_aa: CASSLGGGRGQGRGETQYF
cdr3_nt: TGTGCCAGCAGTCTAGGGGGCGGCAGGGGACAGGGCCGTGGGGAGACCCAGTACTTC

d_call: -
j_call: TRBJ2-3
clone_size: -
v_call: TRBV5-1
cdr3_aa: CASSRVEGTDTQYF
cdr3_nt: TGCGCCAGCAGCCGGGTAGAGGGCACAGATACGCAGTATTTT

d_call: -
j_call: TRBJ2-7
clone_size: -
v_call: TRBV6-2/TRBV6-3
cdr3_aa: CASSYGTAPYEQYF
cdr3_nt: TGTGCCAGCAGTTACGGCACAGCTCCCTACGAGCAGTACTTC

d_call: -
j_call: TRBJ2-7
clone_size: -
v_call: TRBV7-2
cdr3_aa: CASSLLARSYEQYF
cdr3_nt: TGTGCCAGCAGCTTATTAGCGCGTTCCTACGAGCAGTACTTC

d_call: -
j_call: TRBJ2-2
clone_size: -
v_call: TRBV5-4
cdr3_aa: CASSKGDLNTGELFF
cdr3_nt: TGTGCCAGCAGCAAGGGGGATTTGAACACCGGGGAGCTGTTTTTT

d_call: TRBD1
j_call: TRBJ1-3
clone_size: -
v_call: TRBV6-6
cdr3_aa: CASSRDSLSSGNTIYF
cdr3_nt: TGTGCCAGCAGTCGGGACAGTCTGAGCTCTGGAAACACCATATATTTT

d_call: TRBD1
j_call: TRBJ1-5
clone_size: -
v_call: TRBV2
cdr3_aa: CASSETGGSNQPQHF
cdr3_nt: TGTGCCAGCAGCGAGACAGGGGGAAGCAATCAGCCCCAGCATTTT

d_call: -
j_call: TRBJ1-1
clone_size: -
v_call: TRBV7-2
cdr3_aa: CASSRLTGPNTEAFF
cdr3_nt: TGTGCCAGCAGCCGGCTGACAGGCCCGAACACTGAAGCTTTCTTT

d_call: -
j_call: TRBJ1-2
clone_size: -
v_call: TRBV25-1
cdr3_aa: CASSSWRGTKTNYGYTF
cdr3_nt: TGTGCCAGCAGTTCGTGGCGGGGGACGAAGACTAACTATGGCTACACCTTC

d_call: TRBD1
j_call: TRBJ1-1
clone_size: few
v_call: TRBV20-1
cdr3_aa: CSTGVTTEAFF
cdr3_nt: TGCAGTACAGGGGTGACTACTGAAGCTTTCTTT

d_call: TRBD2
j_call: TRBJ2-5
clone_size: once
v_call: TRBV4-2
cdr3_aa: CASSLTSGTEETQYF
cdr3_nt: TGTGCCAGCAGCCTGACTAGCGGGACTGAAGAGACCCAGTACTTC

d_call: TRBD1
j_call: TRBJ1-1
clone_size: -
v_call: TRBV28
cdr3_aa: CASSRDRVVLAEAFF
cdr3_nt: TGTGCCAGCAGCCGGGACAGGGTAGTTTTGGCTGAAGCTTTCTTT

d_call: -
j_call: TRBJ1-4
clone_size: -
v_call: TRBV19
cdr3_aa: CASSRGARTNEKLFF
cdr3_nt: TGTGCCAGTAGTCGGGGGGCGAGGACTAATGAAAAACTGTTTTTT

d_call: -
j_call: TRBJ2-1
clone_size: -
v_call: TRBV29-1
cdr3_aa: CSVGVLAYYNEQFF
cdr3_nt: TGCAGCGTTGGGGTCCTAGCCTACTACAATGAGCAGTTCTTC

d_call: -
j_call: TRBJ1-4
clone_size: -
v_call: TRBV7-6
cdr3_aa: CASSLVGEAATNEKLFF
cdr3_nt: TGTGCCAGCAGCTTAGTTGGGGAGGCGGCAACTAATGAAAAACTGTTTTTT

d_call: TRBD1
j_call: TRBJ1-1
clone_size: -
v_call: TRBV10-3
cdr3_aa: CAISDVSTGGQLMNTEAFF
cdr3_nt: TGTGCCATCAGTGACGTTTCGACAGGGGGCCAACTAATGAACACTGAAGCTTTCTTT

d_call: -
j_call: TRBJ1-3
clone_size: few
v_call: TRBV9
cdr3_aa: CASSVAGTGNTIYF
cdr3_nt: TGTGCCAGCAGCGTAGCAGGGACTGGAAACACCATATATTTT

d_call: -
j_call: TRBJ1-2
clone_size: -
v_call: TRBV27
cdr3_aa: CASSGTRRFGYTF
cdr3_nt: TGTGCCAGCAGTGGGACTAGGCGGTTTGGCTACACCTTC

d_call: -
j_call: TRBJ1-1
clone_size: -
v_call: TRBV28
cdr3_aa: CASSSTSTEKAFF
cdr3_nt: TGTGCCAGCAGTTCTACTTCGACAGAAAAAGCTTTCTTT

d_call: TRBD1
j_call: TRBJ2-1
clone_size: -
v_call: TRBV11-2
cdr3_aa: CASSLDQTGGYEQFF
cdr3_nt: TGTGCCAGCAGCTTAGATCAGACAGGGGGATATGAGCAGTTCTTC

d_call: -
j_call: TRBJ1-2
clone_size: -
v_call: TRBV18
cdr3_aa: CASSLVGGTPFAGYTF
cdr3_nt: TGTGCCAGCTCACTGGTAGGAGGGACTCCTTTTGCCGGCTACACCTTC

d_call: TRBD1
j_call: TRBJ2-3
clone_size: -
v_call: TRBV29-1
cdr3_aa: CSVERGQGSTDTQYF
cdr3_nt: TGCAGCGTTGAAAGGGGACAGGGAAGCACAGATACGCAGTATTTT

d_call: -
j_call: TRBJ2-5
clone_size: -
v_call: TRBV9
cdr3_aa: CASSLYRESKETQYF
cdr3_nt: TGTGCCAGCAGCTTGTACAGGGAATCGAAGGAGACCCAGTACTTC

d_call: -
j_call: TRBJ1-1
clone_size: few
v_call: TRBV28
cdr3_aa: CASSSGPTEAFF
cdr3_nt: TGTGCCAGCAGTTCTGGCCCCACTGAAGCTTTCTTT

d_call: TRBD1
j_call: TRBJ1-2
clone_size: -
v_call: TRBV27
cdr3_aa: CASGRDRGIGYTF
cdr3_nt: TGTGCCAGCGGCCGGGACAGGGGTATCGGCTACACCTTC

d_call: -
j_call: TRBJ2-1
clone_size: -
v_call: TRBV19
cdr3_aa: CASSTGQWPHEQFF
cdr3_nt: TGTGCCAGTAGTACTGGGCAATGGCCCCATGAGCAGTTCTTC

d_call: -
j_call: TRBJ1-2
clone_size: -
v_call: TRBV2
cdr3_aa: CASTMQDGANYGYTF
cdr3_nt: TGTGCCAGCACCATGCAGGATGGTGCTAACTATGGCTACACCTTC

d_call: -
j_call: TRBJ2-1
clone_size: -
v_call: TRBV13
cdr3_aa: CASSGGRSEQFF
cdr3_nt: TGTGCCAGCAGCGGAGGACGGAGTGAGCAGTTCTTC

d_call: -
j_call: TRBJ2-7
clone_size: -
v_call: TRBV2
cdr3_aa: CASSESGQLTGEQYF
cdr3_nt: TGTGCCAGCAGTGAGTCAGGACAGCTTACGGGGGAGCAGTACTTC

d_call: TRBD2
j_call: TRBJ2-3
clone_size: -
v_call: TRBV7-6
cdr3_aa: CASSILAGVGTDTQYF
cdr3_nt: TGTGCCAGCAGCATACTAGCGGGAGTTGGCACAGATACGCAGTATTTT

d_call: -
j_call: TRBJ2-1
clone_size: -
v_call: TRBV14
cdr3_aa: CASSQGPPSSYNEQFF
cdr3_nt: TGTGCCAGCAGCCAAGGCCCCCCGAGCTCCTACAATGAGCAGTTCTTC

d_call: TRBD2
j_call: TRBJ2-5
clone_size: once
v_call: TRBV7-2
cdr3_aa: CASSAGLAVQETQYF
cdr3_nt: TGTGCCAGCAGCGCGGGACTAGCGGTCCAAGAGACCCAGTACTTC

d_call: -
j_call: TRBJ1-1
clone_size: -
v_call: TRBV7-2
cdr3_aa: CASSLERGNTEAFF
cdr3_nt: TGTGCCAGCAGCTTAGAACGGGGGAACACTGAAGCTTTCTTT

d_call: -
j_call: TRBJ1-4
clone_size: once
v_call: TRBV30
cdr3_aa: CAWSNNRVNEKLFF
cdr3_nt: TGTGCCTGGAGTAACAACAGGGTTAATGAAAAACTGTTTTTT

d_call: TRBD1
j_call: TRBJ1-6
clone_size: -
v_call: TRBV6-5
cdr3_aa: CASSLGTGVRSPLHF
cdr3_nt: TGTGCCAGCAGTCTCGGGACAGGGGTTCGGTCACCCCTCCACTTT

d_call: -
j_call: TRBJ2-1
clone_size: -
v_call: TRBV7-6
cdr3_aa: CASSFFLTSSGNEQFF
cdr3_nt: TGTGCCAGCAGCTTTTTCCTGACGAGCAGCGGCAATGAGCAGTTCTTC

d_call: TRBD1
j_call: TRBJ2-3
clone_size: -
v_call: TRBV30
cdr3_aa: CAWSRGHSTDTQYF
cdr3_nt: TGTGCCTGGTCTAGGGGGCATAGCACAGATACGCAGTATTTT

d_call: TRBD1
j_call: TRBJ2-1
clone_size: -
v_call: TRBV5-1
cdr3_aa: CASSSGQGSSYNEQFF
cdr3_nt: TGCGCCAGCAGCTCCGGACAGGGAAGCTCCTACAATGAGCAGTTCTTC

d_call: -
j_call: TRBJ1-6
clone_size: -
v_call: TRBV5-1
cdr3_aa: CASSRGYGVENSPLHF
cdr3_nt: TGCGCCAGCAGCAGGGGGTACGGGGTGGAAAATTCACCCCTCCACTTT

d_call: -
j_call: TRBJ2-1
clone_size: -
v_call: TRBV6-5
cdr3_aa: CASSYSQGIGEQFF
cdr3_nt: TGTGCCAGCAGTTACTCACAGGGCATCGGTGAGCAGTTCTTC

d_call: -
j_call: TRBJ1-2
clone_size: few
v_call: TRBV20-1
cdr3_aa: CSAIGKGPTF
cdr3_nt: TGCAGTGCTATCGGAAAAGGCCCGACTTTC

d_call: -
j_call: TRBJ2-7
clone_size: -
v_call: TRBV19
cdr3_aa: CASSQTRTYEQYF
cdr3_nt: TGTGCCAGTAGCCAAACTAGGACCTACGAGCAGTACTTC

d_call: TRBD1
j_call: TRBJ2-7
clone_size: -
v_call: TRBV12-3/TRBV12-4
cdr3_aa: CASTRQGEGSYF
cdr3_nt: TGTGCCAGCACTCGACAGGGTGAAGGTAGCTACTTC

d_call: -
j_call: TRBJ2-7
clone_size: -
v_call: TRBV7-9
cdr3_aa: CASSLVPSSYEQYF
cdr3_nt: TGTGCCAGCAGCTTAGTCCCCAGCTCCTACGAGCAGTACTTC

d_call: TRBD1
j_call: TRBJ1-1
clone_size: -
v_call: TRBV7-2
cdr3_aa: CASSLQTGGAFF
cdr3_nt: TGTGCCAGCAGCTTACAGACAGGGGGAGCTTTCTTT

d_call: TRBD1
j_call: TRBJ1-5
clone_size: -
v_call: TRBV28
cdr3_aa: CASRTQGPDQPQHF
cdr3_nt: TGTGCCAGCAGGACACAGGGGCCGGATCAGCCCCAGCATTTT

d_call: -
j_call: TRBJ2-1
clone_size: -
v_call: TRBV14
cdr3_aa: CASSLPFSPRSYNEQFF
cdr3_nt: TGTGCCAGCAGCCTCCCCTTTTCCCCCCGCTCCTACAATGAGCAGTTCTTC

d_call: TRBD1
j_call: TRBJ1-2
clone_size: -
v_call: TRBV5-1
cdr3_aa: CASSLTGVHGYTF
cdr3_nt: TGCGCCAGCAGCTTGACAGGGGTACATGGCTACACCTTC

d_call: TRBD1
j_call: TRBJ2-7
clone_size: -
v_call: TRBV11-2
cdr3_aa: CASSLGQGAPHEQYF
cdr3_nt: TGTGCCAGCAGCTTAGGTCAGGGGGCTCCCCACGAGCAGTACTTC

d_call: TRBD1
j_call: TRBJ1-1
clone_size: -
v_call: TRBV28
cdr3_aa: CASSLYRGSAFF
cdr3_nt: TGTGCCAGCAGTTTATACAGGGGTTCAGCTTTCTTT

d_call: TRBD2
j_call: TRBJ2-1
clone_size: -
v_call: TRBV5-4
cdr3_aa: CASSLGRTSHNEQFF
cdr3_nt: TGTGCCAGCAGCTTGGGACGGACTAGCCACAATGAGCAGTTCTTC